Detailed here is one T cell receptor (beta chain). This sample stems from a study of early T cells in non-severe SARS-CoV-2 infection. Study-wide background: Chains were unpaired, as sequencing was done on bulk RNA from unsorted whole blood.

CDR3 size: 12 residues. Trimming cost V 6 bases and J 8 bases, with 16 bases left between them. CDR1 DFQATT and CDR2 SNEGSKA come from the germline V gene (reference sequence). TCRdb used MiXCR to reprocess the 5' RACE reads, holding one entry per CDR3 protein. The profile covers roughly 56,000 distinct CDR3 sequences, with roughly an eighth appearing a single time and roughly 9.1% taken by the ten largest. The sequence came from an adult who was a healthcare worker with PCR-confirmed SARS-CoV-2 infection or an uninfected control (not recorded which). What was sequenced was whole blood. V is TRBV20-1 and J is TRBJ1-2; weak D call: TRBD1 (6 bases). CDR3 coding DNA: TGCAGTGCCCAACTACAGGGCGGCGGCTACACCTTC. Translated, it gives CSAQLQGGGYTF.